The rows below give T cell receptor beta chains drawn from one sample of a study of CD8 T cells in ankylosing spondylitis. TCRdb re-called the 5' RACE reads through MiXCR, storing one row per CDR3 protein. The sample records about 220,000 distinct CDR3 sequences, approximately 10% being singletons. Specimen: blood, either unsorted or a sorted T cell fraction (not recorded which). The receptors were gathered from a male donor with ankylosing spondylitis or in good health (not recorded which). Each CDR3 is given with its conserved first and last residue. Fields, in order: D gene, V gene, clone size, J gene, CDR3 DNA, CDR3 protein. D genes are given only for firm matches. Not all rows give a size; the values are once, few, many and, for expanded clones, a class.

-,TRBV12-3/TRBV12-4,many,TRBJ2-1,TGTGCCAGCCTAAGATTACAGACCGAGTATTCCTACAATGAGCAGTTCTTC,CASLRLQTEYSYNEQFF
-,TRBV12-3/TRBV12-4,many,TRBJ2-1,TGTGCCAGCAGTTTTGATCCTGGAGGCGAGCAGTTCTTC,CASSFDPGGEQFF
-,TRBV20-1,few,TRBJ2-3,TGCAGTGCTCTAGGGGGTACGCAGTATTTT,CSALGGTQYF
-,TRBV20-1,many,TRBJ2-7,TGCAGTGCAACCCGTGTGGGGTTTTCCTACGAGCAGTACTTC,CSATRVGFSYEQYF
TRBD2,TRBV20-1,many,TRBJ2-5,TGCAGCGGGACTAGCCAGGGGACCCAGTACTTC,CSGTSQGTQYF
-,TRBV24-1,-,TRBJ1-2,TGTGCCACCAGTGACCGGAGGGGGGACATGGGGGACCATGGCGACACCTTC,CATSDRRGDMGDHGDTF
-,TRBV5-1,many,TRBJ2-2,TGCGCCAGCAGCTTGGTCGGCGCCTCTAACGGGGAGCTGTTTTTT,CASSLVGASNGELFF
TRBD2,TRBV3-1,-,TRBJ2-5,TGTGCCAGCAGCCTCCTAGCGGGCAGCAAGGGAGAGACCCAGTACTTC,CASSLLAGSKGETQYF
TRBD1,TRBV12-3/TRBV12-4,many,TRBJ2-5,TGTGCCAGCAGTCGACAGGGTAAAGAGACCCAGTACTTC,CASSRQGKETQYF
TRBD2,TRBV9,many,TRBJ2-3,TGTGCCAGCAGCCCACGGGCGGGACTAGCTTTCACAGATACGCAGTATTTT,CASSPRAGLAFTDTQYF
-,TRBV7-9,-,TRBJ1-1,TGTGCCAGCAGCTGGGGCACAGAACCTGAAGCTTTCTTT,CASSWGTEPEAFF
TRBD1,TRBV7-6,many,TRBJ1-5,TGTGCCAGCAGCCAGGGGGGGAATCAGCCCCAGCATTTT,CASSQGGNQPQHF
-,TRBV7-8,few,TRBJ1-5,TGTGCCAGCAGCTTAGTCTCCCGGACAGCGGGTCTCAATCAGCCCCAGCATTTT,CASSLVSRTAGLNQPQHF
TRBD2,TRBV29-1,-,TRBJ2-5,TGCAGCGCGCCTAGCGGGGGGCTAAAAGAGACCCAGTACTTC,CSAPSGGLKETQYF
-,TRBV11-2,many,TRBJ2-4,TGTGCCAGCAGCCCGAGGACGGGAGAGGACATTCAGTACTTC,CASSPRTGEDIQYF
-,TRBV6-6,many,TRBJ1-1,TGTGCCAGCAGTTACCTTGACAGCACTGAAGCTTTCTTT,CASSYLDSTEAFF
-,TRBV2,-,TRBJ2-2,TGTGCCAGCAGTGAAGGTCGCTACACCGGGGAGCTGTTTTTT,CASSEGRYTGELFF
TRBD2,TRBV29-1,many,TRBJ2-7,TGCAGCGGTATCTTCGCGGGGGTCCTTTCCTACGAGCAGTACTTC,CSGIFAGVLSYEQYF
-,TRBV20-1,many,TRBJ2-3,TGCAGTGCCCGCCCCCGGGCGGTCTCCTACACAGATACGCAGTATTTT,CSARPRAVSYTDTQYF
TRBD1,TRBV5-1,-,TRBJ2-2,TGCGCCAGCAGCTTGGAAGGACAGGGCACCGGGGAGCTGTTTTTT,CASSLEGQGTGELFF
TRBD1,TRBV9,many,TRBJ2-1,TGTGCCAGCAGCGCCGGACAGGGGGCCAATATCTACAATGAGCAGTTCTTC,CASSAGQGANIYNEQFF
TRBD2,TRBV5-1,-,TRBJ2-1,TGCGCCAGCCATTCGATTCACCCGGGAGGTGCCTTGGGTGAGCAGTTCTTC,CASHSIHPGGALGEQFF
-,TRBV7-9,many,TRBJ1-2,TGTGCCAGCAGCTTAGTACGGCAGGGAAGGGGAGGCTACACCTTC,CASSLVRQGRGGYTF
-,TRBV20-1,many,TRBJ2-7,TGCAGTGCCAGAGGTGCCTACGAGCAGTACTTC,CSARGAYEQYF
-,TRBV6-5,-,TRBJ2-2,TGTGCCAGCAGTTACTCTTTGTTAGACACCGGGGAGCTGTTTTTT,CASSYSLLDTGELFF
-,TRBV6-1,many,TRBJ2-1,TGTGCCAGCAGTGATTTCGACCGGTTAGTCAGGGTTTCTAGCTCCTACAATGAGCAGTTCTTC,CASSDFDRLVRVSSSYNEQFF
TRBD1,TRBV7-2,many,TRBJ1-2,TGTGCCAGAGGACAGGTTACAAACTATGGCTACACCTTC,CARGQVTNYGYTF
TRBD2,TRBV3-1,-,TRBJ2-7,TGTGCCAGCAGCCAATTCCGGCTGAGCGGGGGGGCCAAAGTCGAGCAGTACTTC,CASSQFRLSGGAKVEQYF
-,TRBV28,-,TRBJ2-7,TGTGCCAGCAGTGGAAGTCCGGACCGAGCCTACGAGCAGTACTTC,CASSGSPDRAYEQYF
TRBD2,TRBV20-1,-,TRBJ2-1,TGCAGTGCAGACTGGACTAGCGGGGGACGCCCCGTGGAGCAGTTCTTC,CSADWTSGGRPVEQFF
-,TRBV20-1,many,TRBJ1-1,TGCAGTGCTATCCGGGGCGTAAACACTGAAGCTTTCTTT,CSAIRGVNTEAFF
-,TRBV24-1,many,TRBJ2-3,TGTGCCACCAGTTCCCCCGGGGGGCCCCCGGACACAGATACGCAGTATTTT,CATSSPGGPPDTDTQYF
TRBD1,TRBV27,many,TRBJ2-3,TGTGCCAGCAGGCGACAGGGGACAGATACGCAGTATTTT,CASRRQGTDTQYF
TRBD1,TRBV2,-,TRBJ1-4,TGTGCCAGCAGCGCGGACAGGGTTAATGAAAAACTGTTTTTT,CASSADRVNEKLFF
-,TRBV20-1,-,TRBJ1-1,TGCAGTGCTAGAGAAGGATGGATGAACACTGAAGCTTTCTTT,CSAREGWMNTEAFF
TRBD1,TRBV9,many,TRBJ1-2,TGTGCCAGCAGCGTGACAGGGAGGTATGGCTACACCTTC,CASSVTGRYGYTF
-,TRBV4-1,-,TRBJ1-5,TGCGCCAGCAGCCAAGAATCCACGGGCAGAAATCAGCCCCAGCATTTT,CASSQESTGRNQPQHF
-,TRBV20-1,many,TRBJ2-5,TGCAGTGCTTGGCAGGCGAAGACCCAGTACTTC,CSAWQAKTQYF
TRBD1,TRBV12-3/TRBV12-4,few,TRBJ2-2,TGTGCCAGCAGTTATACAGGGGGCTCCGCCGGGGAGCTGTTTTTT,CASSYTGGSAGELFF
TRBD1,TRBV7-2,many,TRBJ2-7,TGTGCCAGTCGACAGGGCCCCTACGAGCAGTACTTC,CASRQGPYEQYF
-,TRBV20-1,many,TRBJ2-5,TGCAGTGCTAGAGACGGCAGTGACTCCCAAGAGACCCAGTACTTC,CSARDGSDSQETQYF
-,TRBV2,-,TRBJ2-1,TGTGCCAGCAGTGTCAGGGCCTGGGATGAGCAGTTCTTC,CASSVRAWDEQFF
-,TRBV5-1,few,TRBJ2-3,TGCGCCAGCAACTTAGAGGGGAGCACAGATACGCAGTATTTT,CASNLEGSTDTQYF
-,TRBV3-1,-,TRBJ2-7,TGTGCCAGCAGCCTCGACAGCCCCTACGAGCAGTACTTC,CASSLDSPYEQYF
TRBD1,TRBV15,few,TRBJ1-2,TGTGCCACCAGCAGAGATTCGGGGGGACAGGGAGGCCATGGCTACACCTTC,CATSRDSGGQGGHGYTF
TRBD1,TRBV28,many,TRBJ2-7,TGTGCCAGCAGATGGGGACAGGGTCCCTACGAGCAGTACTTC,CASRWGQGPYEQYF
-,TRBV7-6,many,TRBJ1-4,TGTGCCAGCAGCTTTGATACGGCACATGAAAAACTGTTTTTT,CASSFDTAHEKLFF
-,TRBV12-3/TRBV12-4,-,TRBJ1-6,TGTGTCAGCAGTTTAGCTACACGTTCACCCCTCCACTTT,CVSSLATRSPLHF
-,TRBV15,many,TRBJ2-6,TGTGCCACCAGCAGAGATATGGAGACCATGATACTGTCTGGGGCCAACGTCCTGACTTTC,CATSRDMETMILSGANVLTF
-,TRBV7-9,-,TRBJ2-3,TGTGCAGGGGGGGGGACAGATACGCAGTATTTT,CAGGGTDTQYF
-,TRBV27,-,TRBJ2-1,TGTGCCAGCAGCTCATTTTATGGGACTGGAGTATACAATGAGCAGTTCTTC,CASSSFYGTGVYNEQFF
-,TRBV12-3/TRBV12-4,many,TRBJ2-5,TGTGCCAGCAGTGCAGGGCATACGAGTGAGACCCAGTACTTC,CASSAGHTSETQYF
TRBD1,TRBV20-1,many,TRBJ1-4,TGCAGTGCTAGGGAAGAAGGACAGGGGGATGAAAAACTGTTTTTT,CSAREEGQGDEKLFF
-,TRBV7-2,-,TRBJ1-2,TGTGCCAGCAGCTTAGGTCCCCGGGGACGATCGGACGGCTACACCTTC,CASSLGPRGRSDGYTF
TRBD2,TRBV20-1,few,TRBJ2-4,TGCAGTGCGGGGACTGGACTAGCGGGGGCAGTAGCCAAAAACATTCAGTACTTC,CSAGTGLAGAVAKNIQYF